The 2 T cell receptor beta chains listed next were all sequenced from one sample in a study of OX40 agonist ivuxolimab in advanced cancers. Measured with immunoSEQ multiplex PCR; TCRdb has only the in-frame clones, and not every one. The sample holds roughly 89,000 clones; about 90% are singletons and the top ten take about 7.7%. This material consisted of CD4+ or CD8+ T cells sorted from blood, taken in a trial of the OX40 agonist ivuxolimab. The origin of the receptors is an adult with an advanced solid tumor such as melanoma, head and neck, liver or kidney cancer.

This rearrangement joins TRBV7-9 to TRBJ1-1; 9 positions match TRBD1. The germline V gene has CDR1 SEHNR and CDR2 FQNEAQ (reference sequence). The CDR3 covers 13 residues. Germline trimming cut 4 bases from V and 7 bases from J; bases unmatched to any gene: 4. The CDR3 DNA reads TGTGCCAGCAGCTCAATGGGACAGGGTGAAGCTTTCTTT. Translated, it gives CASSSMGQGEAFF.

This chain connects TRBV30 to TRBJ1-4; 7 bases fit TRBD1. CDR3 length: 13 residues. V lost 7 bases to trimming and J lost 7 bases; unmatched junction nucleotides: 9. The V gene's germline CDR1 is GTSNPN and CDR2 SVGIG (reference sequence). CDR3 loop: CASDRRQGEKLFF. The CDR3 DNA reads as TGTGCCTCCGACAGGCGACAGGGTGAAAAACTGTTTTTT.